This TCR beta chain was obtained from a study of T cell responses to AZD1222 COVID-19 vaccine. Worth noting for this clone: The antigen is undetermined.

TCRdb's table, derived via immunoSEQ multiplex PCR, lists solely in-frame clones and lacks some. The repertoire holds 150,000 to 200,000 clones, over 80% seen once, with 1% to 1.5% in the top ten. Regarding the study as a whole: Baseline antibody screening turned up just six seropositive AZD1222 recipients. Reportedly, nearly half of unique spike TCRs recognized epitopes outside B.1.351/B.1.1.7 mutations.

This specimen consisted of peripheral blood, obtained on day 0 of AZD1222 vaccination. This clonotype originated in an adult in good health.

The CDR3 DNA reads as TGTGCCAGCAGCTTGGGGGACTACCGAGGGGAGCAGTACTTC. It encodes CASSLGDYRGEQYF. This chain connects TRBV5-6 to TRBJ2-7; TRBD2 matches at 7 bases. This CDR3 has 14 residues. CDR1 SGHDT and CDR2 YYEEEE come from the germline V gene. After removal of 0 bases from V and 7 bases from J, the junction contained 7 bases not matched to a gene.